Listed here are 20 T cell receptor beta chains from one sample, sequenced in a study of cytomegalovirus exposure and HLA in healthy donors. This PCR relied on a set of 60 Vbeta primers and 13 Jbeta primers. TCRdb keeps only in-frame clones here, not all; method: immunoSEQ multiplex PCR. The sample holds 110,000 or so clones; roughly 80% are singletons and the top ten take around 4.9%. The sequenced sample consisted of PBMCs. Every receptor here comes from a man aged 50 to 59 in good health and CMV-seropositive.

The V call is TRBV7-2, the J call TRBJ1-2; D may be TRBD1 (6 bases). V dropped 1 base and J dropped 5 bases, with 14 bases sitting between them. CDR1 is SGHTA, CDR2 FQGNSA, per germline. This CDR3 comprises 15 residues. The CDR3 loop is CASSLGGRGGYGYTF. In DNA, the CDR3 is TGTGCCAGCAGCTTAGGGGGGCGCGGTGGATATGGCTACACCTTC.

The chain is built from TRBV19 and TRBJ1-4; D is possibly TRBD1 (6 bases). This CDR3 spans 15 amino acids. Germline lookup yields CDR1 LNHDA and CDR2 SQIVND (reference sequence). V was pared by 7 bases and J by 0 bases, with 12 bases between. CDR3 region: CASKAGDTTNEKLFF. DNA for the CDR3: TGTGCCAGTAAGGCAGGGGATACAACTAATGAAAAACTGTTTTTT.

In this sample, this clone turned up once. The chain links TRBV5-1 to TRBJ2-3; D possibly corresponds to TRBD1 (6 bases). This CDR3 contains 15 residues. V dropped 3 bases and J dropped 2 bases, with 13 bases sitting between them. CDR1 and CDR2 from the germline V gene are SGHRS and YFSETQ. DNA for the CDR3: TGCGCCAGCAGCTCAAACAGGGTCATCACAGATACGCAGTATTTT. Translation: CASSSNRVITDTQYF. Full variable domain (remainder filled in from reference TRBV5-1 and TRBJ2-3): KAGVTQTPRYLIKTRGQQVTLSCSPISGHRSVSWYQQTPGQGLQFLFEYFSETQRNKGNFPGRFSGRQFSNSRSEMNVSTLELGDSALYLCASSSNRVITDTQYFGPGTRLTVL.

The chain carries TRBV11-2 and TRBJ1-5; no clear D. Looked up from germline, CDR1 is SGHAT and CDR2 is FQNNGV. There are 13 residues in the CDR3. V lost 1 base, J lost 5 bases, and 6 bases lay in between. This CDR3 is CASSLAQDQPQHF. The CDR3 nucleotides are TGTGCCAGCAGCTTAGCGCAGGATCAGCCCCAGCATTTT.

The chain combines TRBV6-7 with TRBJ2-3, with D unresolved. TRBV6-7 is designated an ORF whose function remains uncertain. The V and J ends lost 6 bases and 7 bases respectively, with 2 bases between them. This CDR3 is 9 amino acids long. CDR3 residues: CASSYTQYF. The CDR3 region has the DNA TGTGCCAGCAGCTATACGCAGTATTTT.

In its sample, this clone was seen a few times. The rearrangement joins TRBV6-6 to TRBJ1-2, with 8 bases matching TRBD1. Losses at the gene ends were 7 bases for V and 4 bases for J; bases not matched to a gene: 11. This CDR3 comprises 15 residues. CDR1 and CDR2 (germline): MNHNY, SVGAGI (reference sequence). The CDR3 loop is CASTANDRGGYGYTF. The CDR3 DNA is TGTGCCAGCACCGCGAACGACAGGGGCGGCTATGGCTACACCTTC.

The chain employs TRBV6-5 and TRBJ1-3; D might be TRBD1 (5 bases). The V gene's germline CDR1 is MNHEY and CDR2 SVGAGI. This CDR3 spans 14 amino acids. V lost 6 bases and J lost 9, with 18 bases in between. In nucleotides, the CDR3 is TGTGCCAGCAGCTCTGGACAAAGGACCGGCACCATATATTTT. It specifies CASSSGQRTGTIYF.

The chain employs TRBV11-2 and TRBJ1-2; D is unresolved. The germline V and J ends were trimmed by 5 bases and 8 bases, with 18 bases remaining between them. This CDR3 has 14 residues. Germline values: CDR1 SGHAT, CDR2 FQNNGV. CDR3 amino acids: CASSPLALPGGYTF. In DNA form, the CDR3 reads TGTGCCAGCAGCCCCCTAGCACTCCCCGGGGGCTACACCTTC. The full variable domain, its missing parts supplied by reference TRBV11-2 and TRBJ1-2, is EAGVAQSPRYKIIEKRQSVAFWCNPISGHATLYWYQQILGQGPKLLIQFQNNGVVDDSQLPKDRFSAERLKGVDSTLKIQPAKLEDSAVYLCASSPLALPGGYTFGSGTRLTVV.

The chain is built from TRBV6-1 and TRBJ1-1; TRBD1 agrees at 7 bases. The CDR3 sequence is 13 residues long. With V trimmed by 9 bases and J by 1 base, 5 bases remained unmatched. In germline, CDR1 is MNHNS, CDR2 SASEGT. CDR3 amino acids: CASTRDRNTEAFF. CDR3 coding DNA: TGTGCCAGTACCCGGGACAGGAACACTGAAGCTTTCTTT.

The chain carries TRBV10-3 and TRBJ1-6, with a weak D call TRBD1 (5 bases). The CDR3 runs to 14 residues. Trimming removed 5 bases from V and 5 bases from J, with 10 bases in between. CDR1 and CDR2 (germline): ENHRY, SYGVKD. The chain's CDR3 is CAISRETDNSPLHF. DNA of the CDR3: TGTGCCATCAGTCGTGAGACAGATAATTCACCCCTCCACTTT.

This chain links TRBV11-3 with TRBJ2-7, with a possible D match to TRBD1 (5 bases). This CDR3 spans 14 amino acids. The V and J ends lost 1 base and 5 bases respectively, with 12 bases between them. CDR1 SGHNT and CDR2 YENEEA come from the germline V gene. The CDR3 sequence: CASSLAQAPHEQYF. CDR3 sequence (DNA): TGTGCCAGCAGCTTAGCACAGGCCCCCCACGAGCAGTACTTC.

There are a few counts of this clone. This chain joins TRBV6-5 and TRBJ1-1; 7 bases fit TRBD1. V was clipped by 5 bases and J by 8 bases; unmatched bases: 11. This CDR3 has 14 residues. Germline V CDR1 and CDR2: MNHEY, SVGAGI. The CDR3 DNA sequence: TGTGCCAGCAGTGCACCGGGACAGTCCTCCGAAGCTTTCTTT. Translating it yields CASSAPGQSSEAFF.

This clone was recorded only once. CDR3 loop: CASSIDRGGEQYF. CDR3 nucleotides: TGCGCCAGCAGCATCGACAGGGGAGGCGAGCAGTACTTC. V gene TRBV5-1 combines with J gene TRBJ2-7; 8 positions agree with TRBD1. From germline, CDR1 is SGHRS and CDR2 YFSETQ. Trimming cost V 4 bases and J 6 bases; bases outside gene matches: 6. The CDR3 is 13 residues long.

This rearrangement joins TRBV6-6 to TRBJ2-3, with TRBD2 matching 9 bases. Germline CDR1 reads MNHNY; CDR2 reads SVGAGI (reference sequence). V was pared by 2 bases and J by 3 bases, with 3 bases of the junction left unmatched. The CDR3 runs to 15 residues. The CDR3: CASSYVAGVTDTQYF. The DNA for the CDR3 is TGTGCCAGCAGTTACGTAGCGGGGGTTACAGATACGCAGTATTTT.

The rearrangement links TRBV15 to TRBJ2-3; 7 bases agree with TRBD1. Germline CDR1 and CDR2: LNHNV and YYDKDF (reference sequence). The CDR3 totals 14 residues. The V gene end was trimmed by 5 bases and the J gene end by 0 bases; junction bases not matched to a gene: 2. The CDR3 protein is CATSQGDSTDTQYF. The CDR3 nucleotides read TGTGCCACCAGCCAGGGGGATAGCACAGATACGCAGTATTTT.

This clone was detected only a few times. The genes are TRBV6-6 and TRBJ1-1, with 9 bases that match TRBD1. Germline CDR1 and CDR2: MNHNY and SVGAGI (reference sequence). The ends lost 10 bases at V and 4 bases at J; junction bases unmatched: 7. The CDR3 consists of 13 residues. The chain's CDR3 is CANRQGGGTEAFF. The CDR3 DNA reads TGTGCCAACAGACAGGGGGGAGGCACTGAAGCTTTCTTT.

This clone was detected a few times. The chain is built from TRBV7-2 and TRBJ2-3; D gene ambiguous. The CDR3 totals 16 residues. Trimming took off 5 bases at V and 0 bases at J, with 15 bases between the two ends. Germline assignment: CDR1 SGHTA and CDR2 FQGNSA. The CDR3: CASSRVGGFSTDTQYF. In nucleotides, the CDR3 is TGTGCCAGCAGCCGGGTCGGCGGATTTAGCACAGATACGCAGTATTTT.

The J gene is TRBJ1-2, the V gene TRBV18, with D perhaps TRBD1 (5 bases). Trimming pared 8 bases from V and 3 bases from J, leaving 13 bases between. Germline V CDR1 and CDR2: KGHSH, LQKENI. This CDR3 spans 13 amino acids. As DNA, the CDR3 is TGTGCCAGCCGGTGGGGGGAAGACTATGGCTACACCTTC. Its translation is CASRWGEDYGYTF.

The rearrangement uses TRBV6-6 and TRBJ2-7, with 9 bases identical to TRBD2. J lost 7 bases, V lost 7 bases, and 11 bases had no gene match. Germline lookup yields CDR1 MNHNY and CDR2 SVGAGI (reference sequence). This CDR3 comprises 14 residues. In DNA, the CDR3 is TGTGCCAGCAACCCAGCGGGGGGCCCGGGGGAGCAGTACTTC. Encoded protein: CASNPAGGPGEQYF.

The V call is TRBV4-1, the J call TRBJ1-4, with TRBD1 as a possible D gene (5 bases). With 3 bases removed from V and 7 bases from J, the gap between germline ends came to 15 bases. Germline CDR1 reads MGHRA; CDR2 reads YSYEKL. The CDR3 extends over 15 amino acids. Here the CDR3 reads CASSQQGTGGEKLFF. CDR3 coding DNA: TGCGCCAGCAGCCAGCAGGGAACGGGTGGTGAAAAACTGTTTTTT.